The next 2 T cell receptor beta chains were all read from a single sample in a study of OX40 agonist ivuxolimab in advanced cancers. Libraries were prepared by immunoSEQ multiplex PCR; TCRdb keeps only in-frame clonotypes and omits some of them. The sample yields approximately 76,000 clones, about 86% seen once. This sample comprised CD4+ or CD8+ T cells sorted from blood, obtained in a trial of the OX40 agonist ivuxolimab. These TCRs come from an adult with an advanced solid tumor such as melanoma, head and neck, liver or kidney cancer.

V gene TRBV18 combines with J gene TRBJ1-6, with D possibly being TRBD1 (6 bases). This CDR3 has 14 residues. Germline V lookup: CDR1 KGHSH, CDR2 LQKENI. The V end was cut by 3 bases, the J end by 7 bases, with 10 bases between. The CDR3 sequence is CASSPAQGNSPLHF. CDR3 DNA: TGTGCCAGCTCACCGGCCCAGGGGAATTCACCCCTCCACTTT.

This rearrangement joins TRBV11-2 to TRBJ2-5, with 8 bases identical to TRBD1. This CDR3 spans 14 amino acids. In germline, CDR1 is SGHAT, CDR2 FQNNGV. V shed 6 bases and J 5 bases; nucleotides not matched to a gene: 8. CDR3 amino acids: CASRLQGARETQYF. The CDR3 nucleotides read TGTGCCAGCAGACTTCAGGGGGCCCGGGAGACCCAGTACTTC.